The 31 T cell receptor beta chains listed next were all sequenced from one sample in a study of blood T cell repertoires in COVID-19. Repertoires were generated with immunoSEQ multiplex PCR, while TCRdb's copy carries only in-frame clones and drops some. The table has approximately 52,000 clones, about 91% seen once. The sequenced material came from peripheral blood. The receptors here all came from a man aged 50-59 years with acute or convalescent COVID-19.

The chain has TRBV28 and TRBJ1-3; D unresolved. Trimming took 3 bases from V and 0 from J, leaving 9 bases between them. Per the germline V gene, CDR1 is MDHEN and CDR2 is SYDVKM. This CDR3 contains 15 residues. CDR3 amino acids: CASSLWRFSGNTIYF. The CDR3 nucleotides read TGTGCCAGCAGTTTGTGGCGGTTCTCTGGAAACACCATATATTTT.

The rearrangement links TRBV24-1 to TRBJ2-3, with 11 bases that match TRBD2. This CDR3 region has 17 residues. With V trimmed by 4 bases and J by 0 bases, 5 bases remained unmatched. Germline values: CDR1 KGHDR, CDR2 SFDVKD. The CDR3 protein is CATSDTLAGVSTDTQYF. The CDR3 DNA reads as TGTGCCACCAGTGACACACTAGCGGGGGTTAGCACAGATACGCAGTATTTT.

This clone was seen once. In DNA form, the CDR3 reads TGTGCCAGCAGCCCAGGGGACAGGGGAGAGTACGAGCAGTACTTC. It specifies CASSPGDRGEYEQYF. The chain employs TRBV28 and TRBJ2-7; 10 bases line up with TRBD1. Germline trimming cut 6 bases from V and 4 bases from J; bases unmatched to any gene: 9. The V gene's germline CDR1 is MDHEN and CDR2 SYDVKM. The CDR3 is 15 residues long.

This rearrangement joins TRBV7-2 to TRBJ1-2; 7 nucleotides line up with TRBD1. Germline loops: CDR1 SGHTA, CDR2 FQGNSA. There are 13 residues in the CDR3. The junction had 5 bases not matched to a gene; V was cut back by 5 bases and J by 5 bases. DNA of the CDR3: TGTGCCAGCAGCATACAGGGGACGTATGGCTACACCTTC. This sequence encodes CASSIQGTYGYTF. The variable domain in full, with the rest retrieved from reference TRBV7-2 and TRBJ1-2, is GAGVSQSPSNKVTEKGKDVELRCDPISGHTALYWYRQSLGQGLEFLIYFQGNSAPDKSGLPSDRFSAERTGGSVSTLTIQRTQQEDSAVYLCASSIQGTYGYTFGSGTRLTVV.

The V and J genes are TRBV24-1 and TRBJ1-2, with 7 bases fitting TRBD1. Germline V gene sequence: CDR1 KGHDR, CDR2 SFDVKD. Trimming took 4 bases from V and 8 from J; bases not matched to a gene: 12. This CDR3 has 15 residues. CDR3 nucleotide sequence: TGTGCCACCAGTGACTCCGGGACAGTGGCTTGGGGCTACACCTTC. As protein: CATSDSGTVAWGYTF.

The chain carries TRBV18 and TRBJ1-4, with D hard to call. The germline CDR1 and CDR2 sequences are KGHSH and LQKENI. CDR3 length: 14 amino acids. V lost 5 bases and J 2 bases, leaving 9 bases between the germline ends. CDR3: CASSWTSTNEKLFF. The DNA for the CDR3 is TGTGCCAGCTCATGGACTTCGACTAATGAAAAACTGTTTTTT.

This chain joins TRBV5-1 and TRBJ2-1; 8 bases are shared with TRBD2. CDR3 length: 14 amino acids. CDR1 and CDR2 (germline): SGHRS, YFSETQ. The V and J ends lost 0 bases and 5 bases, in that order; junction bases with no gene match: 1. The CDR3 protein is CASSLVGGDNEQFF. The CDR3 region has the DNA TGCGCCAGCAGCTTGGTCGGGGGGGACAATGAGCAGTTCTTC.

The chain joins TRBV6-1 to TRBJ2-5; 9 bases line up with TRBD2. Germline V CDR1 and CDR2: MNHNS, SASEGT. Unmatched junction bases numbered 9, after V lost 0 bases and J lost 4 bases. The CDR3 has 17 amino acids. The chain's CDR3 is CASSEAVGRGGRETQYF. DNA of the CDR3: TGTGCCAGCAGTGAAGCGGTAGGGCGGGGGGGCCGAGAGACCCAGTACTTC.

The chain carries TRBV4-2 and TRBJ1-6; the D gene is possibly TRBD1 (6 bases). The germline gives CDR1 LGHNA, CDR2 YNFKEQ. CDR3 size: 16 residues. Trimming removed 4 bases at V and 6 bases at J, with 16 bases between. The CDR3 bases are TGTGCCAGCAGCCGCTCGGACAGTGGGTTTAATTCACCCCTCCACTTT. Amino acids: CASSRSDSGFNSPLHF.

The V call is TRBV19, the J call TRBJ1-1; 7 bases fit TRBD1. The germline V gene has CDR1 LNHDA and CDR2 SQIVND (reference sequence). The CDR3 sequence is 13 residues long. Trimming removed 3 bases from V and 4 bases from J; junction bases left unmatched: 2. CDR3 bases: TGTGCCAGTAGTATTAGGGGGCGCACTGAAGCTTTCTTT. Amino acids: CASSIRGRTEAFF.

This clone was seen once. The chain joins TRBV5-1 to TRBJ1-2, with TRBD1 matching 10 bases. V lost 4 bases, J lost 5 bases, and 8 bases stayed unmatched. Per the germline V gene, CDR1 is SGHRS and CDR2 is YFSETQ. The CDR3 runs 15 residues. The CDR3 protein is CASSRSRGQGYGYTF. Here the CDR3 DNA reads TGCGCCAGCAGCCGCTCTCGGGGACAGGGGTATGGCTACACCTTC.

This clone showed up just a few times. This chain links TRBV7-6 with TRBJ1-2; 9 positions match TRBD1. There are 16 residues in the CDR3. Looked up from germline, CDR1 is SGHVS and CDR2 is FNYEAQ. Trimming took 2 bases from V and 7 from J; bases not matched to a gene: 11. For the CDR3, the DNA is TGTGCCAGCAGCTTAAGACAGGGGGGACAAGCAACTGGCTACACCTTC. Translating it yields CASSLRQGGQATGYTF.

This chain links TRBV2 with TRBJ2-3; D remains unclear. V was clipped by 7 bases and J by 2 bases, with 13 bases between them. There are 14 residues in the CDR3. Germline CDR1 is SNHLY and CDR2 is FYNNEI. CDR3 DNA sequence: TGTGCCAGCATGACATTCCGCCACACAGATACGCAGTATTTT. Translated: CASMTFRHTDTQYF.

In its sample, this clone was seen once. The chain joins TRBV6-5 to TRBJ1-5; tentative D call: TRBD1 (6 bases). Trimming cost V 6 bases and J 4 bases, with 16 bases left between them. CDR1 is MNHEY and CDR2 is SVGAGI in the germline V gene. The CDR3 covers 15 residues. The CDR3 DNA is TGTGCCAGCAGGCAACTCGGACAGACTAATCAGCCCCAGCATTTT. Translation gives CASRQLGQTNQPQHF.

The chain is built from TRBV5-5 and TRBJ1-1; no firm D call. CDR1 is SGHKS and CDR2 is YYEKEE in the germline V gene (reference sequence). With 1 base removed from V and 2 bases from J, the gap between germline ends came to 6 bases. The CDR3 is 13 amino acids. The CDR3: CASSLFSNTEAFF. Here the CDR3 DNA reads TGTGCCAGCAGCTTGTTTAGTAACACTGAAGCTTTCTTT.

This clone was seen a few times. V is TRBV27 and J is TRBJ1-4, with D uncertain. Between the trimmed V and J ends, which lost 6 bases and 0 bases, there was a span of 14 bases. From germline, CDR1 is MNHEY and CDR2 SMNVEV (reference sequence). The CDR3 covers 16 residues. DNA of the CDR3: TGTGCCAGCAGCCCAATCCCACTTGCAACTAATGAAAAACTGTTTTTT. It codes for CASSPIPLATNEKLFF.

A single count supports this clone. The chain uses TRBV4-1 and TRBJ1-4; D may be TRBD1 (6 bases). Germline V lookup: CDR1 MGHRA, CDR2 YSYEKL. There are 16 residues in the CDR3. V was trimmed by 0 bases and J by 4 bases, leaving 12 bases between them. The CDR3 DNA sequence: TGCGCCAGCAGCCAAGATAGAAGGGGGGGTAATGAAAAACTGTTTTTT. It encodes CASSQDRRGGNEKLFF.

V is TRBV12-3 or TRBV12-4 and J is TRBJ2-1; tentative D call: TRBD1 (6 bases). This CDR3 has 13 amino acids. Trimming cost V 3 bases and J 5 bases, with 8 bases left between them. The CDR3 DNA sequence: TGTGCCAGCAGTTTGTCAGGGGACAATGAGCAGTTCTTC. Translated: CASSLSGDNEQFF.

V usage is TRBV9 and J usage is TRBJ1-3; TRBD1 is a possible D gene (6 bases). Germline values: CDR1 SGDLS, CDR2 YYNGEE. This CDR3 spans 17 amino acids. V gave up 4 bases and J gave up 0 bases, with 17 bases separating them. The CDR3 nucleotides read TGTGCCAGCAGCCGGGCGGGGGGCTCAAGCTCTGGAAACACCATATATTTT. Translation gives CASSRAGGSSSGNTIYF.

The chain combines TRBV7-2 with TRBJ2-3, with 12 positions matching TRBD2. The CDR3 covers 17 residues. With 0 bases clipped from V and 9 bases from J, the junction kept 10 bases outside the gene matches. Germline assignment: CDR1 SGHTA and CDR2 FQGNSA. The CDR3: CASSLAPSGGAETTQYF. CDR3 coding DNA: TGTGCCAGCAGCTTAGCGCCTAGCGGGGGGGCCGAGACCACGCAGTATTTT.

The V and J genes are TRBV28 and TRBJ1-2, with a weak D call TRBD1 (6 bases). The V end was cut by 3 bases, the J end by 2 bases, with 37 bases between. CDR3 length equals 23 residues. Germline assignment: CDR1 MDHEN and CDR2 SYDVKM. The CDR3 bases are TGTGCCAGCAGTTTCCACGGGCTAGGAAGGGGAGGGCCGACAGGCGCCTTCAACTATGGCTACACCTTC. Its protein product is CASSFHGLGRGGPTGAFNYGYTF.

The chain recombines TRBV12-5 with TRBJ1-5, with D possibly matching TRBD1 (5 bases). V shed 9 bases and J shed 0 bases, with 12 bases lying between them. CDR1 is LGHNT, CDR2 FRNRAP, per germline. There are 14 residues in the CDR3. DNA for the CDR3: TGTGCTAGCGGGACTGAACATAGCAATCAGCCCCAGCATTTT. Translation gives CASGTEHSNQPQHF.

The V call is TRBV7-8, the J call TRBJ2-1; 11 nucleotides match TRBD2. With 5 bases clipped from V and 3 bases from J, the junction kept 6 bases outside the gene matches. This CDR3 is 16 amino acids long. Germline V gives CDR1 SGHVS, CDR2 FQNEAQ. This chain's CDR3 is CASSPSTSGVYNEQFF. The CDR3 nucleotides read TGTGCCAGCAGCCCCTCGACTAGCGGGGTCTACAATGAGCAGTTCTTC.

The CDR3 sequence: CASSYSESYEQYF. For the CDR3, the DNA is TGTGCCAGCAGTTACTCGGAGTCCTACGAGCAGTACTTC. The gene calls are TRBV6-6 and TRBJ2-7; D gene unclear. Germline-derived CDR1 and CDR2 are MNHNY and SVGAGI (reference sequence). Between the trimmed V and J ends, which lost 0 bases and 1 base, there was a span of 4 bases. The CDR3 totals 13 residues.

This clone is a singleton in its sample. The chain joins TRBV4-1 to TRBJ2-2; D may be TRBD2 (6 bases). The CDR3 extends over 15 amino acids. Trimming stripped 4 bases from V and 8 bases from J, with 17 bases between. CDR1 and CDR2 from the germline V gene are MGHRA and YSYEKL. CDR3 DNA sequence: TGCGCCAGCAGCCGCTCTGAGCGGGTTGAGGGGGAGCTGTTTTTT. Its translation: CASSRSERVEGELFF.

This clone was detected only once. The J gene is TRBJ2-6, the V gene TRBV19; D possibly corresponds to TRBD2 (6 bases). V gave up 6 bases and J gave up 3 bases, with 9 bases separating them. From germline, CDR1 is LNHDA and CDR2 SQIVND (reference sequence). This CDR3 spans 14 amino acids. As DNA, the CDR3 is TGTGCCAGTAGATTGGGGGGTGGGGCCAACGTCCTGACTTTC. Residues: CASRLGGGANVLTF. Combining the CDR3 with reference TRBV19 and TRBJ2-6 gives the whole variable domain DGGITQSPKYLFRKEGQNVTLSCEQNLNHDAMYWYRQDPGQGLRLIYYSQIVNDFQKGDIAEGYSVSREKKESFPLTVTSAQKNPTAFYLCASRLGGGANVLTFGAGSRLTVL.

The chain is built from TRBV19 and TRBJ2-5; 7 positions agree with TRBD2. V was pared by 4 bases and J by 2 bases, with 1 base of the junction left unmatched. Germline CDR1 and CDR2: LNHDA and SQIVND (reference sequence). CDR3 size: 13 residues. For the CDR3, the DNA is TGTGCCAGTAGTAGGGACTATCAAGAGACCCAGTACTTC. Protein: CASSRDYQETQYF. Based on the CDR3 plus reference TRBV19 and TRBJ2-5, the full variable domain is DGGITQSPKYLFRKEGQNVTLSCEQNLNHDAMYWYRQDPGQGLRLIYYSQIVNDFQKGDIAEGYSVSREKKESFPLTVTSAQKNPTAFYLCASSRDYQETQYFGPGTRLLVL.

This sequence joins TRBV6-5 and TRBJ1-6; D ambiguous. V lost 7 bases to trimming and J lost 0 bases, with 4 bases between them. This CDR3 is built from 13 residues. Looked up from germline, CDR1 is MNHEY and CDR2 is SVGAGI. CDR3 nucleotides: TGTGCCAGCACGAGCTCCTATAATTCACCCCTCCACTTT. Translation: CASTSSYNSPLHF.

This chain links TRBV6-4 with TRBJ1-2; D might be TRBD1 (6 bases). Between the trimmed V and J ends, which lost 2 bases and 6 bases, there was a span of 7 bases. CDR1 is MRHNA, CDR2 SNTAGT, per germline. This CDR3 region has 12 residues. CDR3 DNA: TGTGCCAGCAGTGACGACAGGCATGGCTACACCTTC. Its protein is CASSDDRHGYTF.

The rearrangement uses TRBV5-4 and TRBJ1-3; D gene unclear. The germline V gene has CDR1 SGHNT and CDR2 YYREEE (reference sequence). This CDR3 has 16 residues. With 4 bases removed from V and 0 bases from J, the gap between germline ends came to 14 bases. The CDR3 DNA is TGTGCCAGCAGCAGGGAGGGAGCGGACTCTGGAAACACCATATATTTT. Protein sequence: CASSREGADSGNTIYF.

J is TRBJ1-5 and V is TRBV5-6; D is perhaps TRBD1 (6 bases). Germline V CDR1 and CDR2: SGHDT, YYEEEE. CDR3 length equals 16 residues. The V and J ends lost 0 bases and 7 bases respectively, with 17 bases between them. The CDR3 reads CASSLAGRGGGQPQHF. The DNA for the CDR3 is TGTGCCAGCAGCTTGGCCGGTAGGGGGGGCGGGCAGCCCCAGCATTTT. Full variable domain (remainder filled in from reference TRBV5-6 and TRBJ1-5): DAGVTQSPTHLIKTRGQQVTLRCSPKSGHDTVSWYQQALGQGPQFIFQYYEEEERQRGNFPDRFSGHQFPNYSSELNVNALLLGDSALYLCASSLAGRGGGQPQHFGDGTRLSIL.